This T cell receptor (beta chain) stems from a study of Graves' ophthalmopathy and Graves' hyperthyroidism. Per germline, CDR1 KGHDR and CDR2 SFDVKD. The V and J ends lost 6 bases and 2 bases, in that order; junction bases with no gene match: 5. CDR3 length equals 14 residues. Amplification from RNA transcripts yielded the TCR beta CDR3 regions. Investigators did first-round RT-PCR with HTBI primers, then second-round multiplex PCR. TCRdb processed the multiplex PCR reads anew with MiXCR; each CDR3 protein has one entry. The sample carries 300,000 to 450,000 distinct CDR3 sequences, roughly 15% recorded once. In this sample, this clonotype turned up many times.

The sequenced material came from peripheral blood. This chain connects TRBV24-1 to TRBJ2-7, with TRBD2 identical over 8 bases. This clonotype originated in an adult woman with stable Graves' hyperthyroidism. Here the CDR3 reads CATSPGGPPYEQYF. CDR3 nucleotides: TGTGCCACCAGTCCGGGAGGGCCCCCCTACGAGCAGTACTTC.